The rows below give T cell receptor beta chains drawn from one sample of a study of T cell changes during pregnancy in multiple sclerosis. TCRdb's table, derived via immunoSEQ multiplex PCR, lists solely in-frame clones and lacks some. The sample includes about 59,000 clones, over 85% of them seen just once. Material: CD4+ T cells from peripheral blood mononuclear cells, obtained before pregnancy. These receptors were taken from a female donor with multiple sclerosis, enrolled in a pregnancy study. Both conserved end residues are trimmed from each CDR3. The order of the fields is D gene, V gene, J gene, CDR3 protein. A D gene is named only where the DNA matches it firmly.

d_gene: NA; v_gene: TRBV4-2; j_gene: TRBJ2-6; CDR3aa: ASSQDNSGANVLT
d_gene: NA; v_gene: TRBV4-3; j_gene: TRBJ2-1; CDR3aa: ASSQAGSSYNEQF
d_gene: NA; v_gene: TRBV5-5; j_gene: TRBJ1-2; CDR3aa: ASSSGMNYGYT
d_gene: TRBD2; v_gene: TRBV19; j_gene: TRBJ2-3; CDR3aa: ASSASGTSGFAQY
d_gene: NA; v_gene: TRBV28; j_gene: TRBJ1-1; CDR3aa: ASKAGGRVTEAF
d_gene: TRBD2; v_gene: TRBV7-2; j_gene: TRBJ2-3; CDR3aa: ASSRTSGNDLFTQY
d_gene: NA; v_gene: TRBV7-8; j_gene: TRBJ1-5; CDR3aa: ASSSGWGGNQPQH
d_gene: NA; v_gene: TRBV5-6; j_gene: TRBJ1-4; CDR3aa: ASSLGGGLNEKLF
d_gene: TRBD2; v_gene: TRBV7-2; j_gene: TRBJ2-3; CDR3aa: ASSSSSGRPDTQY
d_gene: TRBD1; v_gene: TRBV14; j_gene: TRBJ1-2; CDR3aa: ASSQSRGINYGYT
d_gene: NA; v_gene: TRBV11-1; j_gene: TRBJ2-1; CDR3aa: ASSSGTFGGEQF
d_gene: TRBD2; v_gene: TRBV4-2; j_gene: TRBJ2-2; CDR3aa: ASSQEGGRANGELF
d_gene: NA; v_gene: TRBV29-1; j_gene: TRBJ1-1; CDR3aa: SVVGPGVGTEAF
d_gene: NA; v_gene: TRBV28; j_gene: TRBJ1-2; CDR3aa: ASSFGTFGYT
d_gene: NA; v_gene: TRBV25-1; j_gene: TRBJ2-1; CDR3aa: ATGEFGNNEQF
d_gene: NA; v_gene: TRBV4-1; j_gene: TRBJ2-1; CDR3aa: ASSQNLPRRGQGVEQF
d_gene: TRBD1; v_gene: TRBV5-1; j_gene: TRBJ2-1; CDR3aa: ASGLGTAAYNEQF
d_gene: NA; v_gene: TRBV11-2; j_gene: TRBJ1-2; CDR3aa: ASSLGRYGYT